This entry is about one T cell receptor beta chain. The antigen remains undetermined. The sequenced template was cDNA made from the entire isolated RNA. Sequencing was performed with immunoSEQ multiplex PCR; in TCRdb, only in-frame clones are kept and a portion is missing. The data contain under 400,000 clones, roughly an eighth of them singletons. This specimen comes from a study of beta chain features in type 1 diabetes. Notes on the study in general: Shortening that was moderate but significant affected the TCRB CDR3s of Type 1 diabetes patients in all four CD4+ subsets.

The V gene lost 1 base and the J gene lost 8 bases, with 12 bases spanning the gap. The CDR3 has 15 residues. Looked up from germline, CDR1 is SGHTA and CDR2 is FQGNSA. This clonotype was obtained from a woman aged 18-29 years with type 1 diabetes. The sequenced sample was naive CD4+ T cells from blood. The chain carries TRBV7-2 and TRBJ1-6, with D possibly being TRBD1 (6 bases). The CDR3 DNA reads TGTGCCAGCAGCTTAGAGTCGGCAGGGGATTCACCCCTCCACTTT. Amino acids: CASSLESAGDSPLHF.